The 2 T cell receptor beta chains below were found in one sample sequenced in a study of neoadjuvant anti-PD-1 for oral cavity cancer. Measured with immunoSEQ multiplex PCR; TCRdb has only the in-frame clones, and not every one. The sample contains 5,500 to 7,500 clones, roughly 78% of which appear only once. The sample in question was PBMCs, obtained before nivolumab (anti-PD-1) treatment. The receptor source for this set is a person aged 35 to 85 with oral cavity squamous cell carcinoma.

A single count supports this clone. The V call is TRBV30, the J call TRBJ2-7, with TRBD1 identical over 10 bases. The germline V gene encodes CDR1 GTSNPN and CDR2 SVGIG (reference sequence). With V trimmed by 2 bases and J by 7 bases, 8 bases remained unmatched. CDR3 length: 14 amino acids. The CDR3 is CAWSPSGTGDEQYF. The CDR3 DNA is TGTGCCTGGAGTCCCTCCGGGACAGGGGATGAGCAGTACTTC.

The genes are TRBV15 and TRBJ2-2; maybe TRBD1 (5 bases). This CDR3 contains 14 residues. CDR1 is LNHNV, CDR2 YYDKDF, per germline (reference sequence). V was trimmed by 6 bases and J by 4 bases, leaving 12 bases between them. CDR3: CATSVGVGTGELFF. The CDR3 DNA is TGTGCCACCAGTGTAGGGGTCGGCACCGGGGAGCTGTTTTTT.